This T cell receptor (beta chain) was found in a study of identifying expanded T cells in peripheral blood. The V end lost 0 bases, the J end lost 7 bases, and 15 bases lay between the germline ends. This CDR3 has 15 residues. Germline values: CDR1 LNHDA, CDR2 SQIVND (reference sequence). Only a few counts were recorded for this clone. Collection occurred without any documented infections or immune events in donors. The repertoire was sequenced with immunoSEQ multiplex PCR; TCRdb's copy has only in-frame clones and lacks some. The repertoire holds around 120,000 clones, with 75% to 90% as singletons. Specimen: blood. The receptor comes from a person aged 18 to 75 in good health. The rearrangement links TRBV19 to TRBJ1-1; possibly TRBD1 for D (5 bases). The CDR3 DNA reads as TGTGCCAGTAGTATAGAGGTGGGGCAGGCCGATGAAGCTTTCTTT. Translation: CASSIEVGQADEAFF.